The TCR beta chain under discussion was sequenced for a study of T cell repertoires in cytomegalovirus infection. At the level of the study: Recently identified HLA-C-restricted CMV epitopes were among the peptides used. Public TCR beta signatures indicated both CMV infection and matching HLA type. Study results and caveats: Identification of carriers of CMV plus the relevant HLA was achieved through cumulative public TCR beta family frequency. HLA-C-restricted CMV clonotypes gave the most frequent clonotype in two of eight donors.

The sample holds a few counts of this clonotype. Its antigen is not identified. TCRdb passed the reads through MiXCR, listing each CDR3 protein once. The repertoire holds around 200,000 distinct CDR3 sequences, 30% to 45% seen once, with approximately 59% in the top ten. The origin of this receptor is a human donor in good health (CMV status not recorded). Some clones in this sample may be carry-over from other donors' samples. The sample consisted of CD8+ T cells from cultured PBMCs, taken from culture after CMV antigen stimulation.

The CDR3 bases are TGCAGCGTTGAATACGCGGGAATGAACACTGAAGCTTTCTTT. Encoded protein: CSVEYAGMNTEAFF. The chain combines TRBV29-1 with TRBJ1-1; D gene ambiguous. CDR1 is SQVTM and CDR2 is ANQGSEA in the germline V gene. V shed 2 bases and J shed 0 bases, with 10 bases lying between them. The CDR3 extends over 14 amino acids.